This is a list of T cell receptor beta chains from one sample in a study of beta chain features in type 1 diabetes. Here immunoSEQ multiplex PCR was the method, and the copy in TCRdb shows in-frame clones only, minus some. The sample gives some 360,000 clones, about 19% of which show up once; under 0.05% is in the top ten. Sequenced material: naive CD4+ T cells from blood. The origin of the receptors is a woman younger than 35 in good health. Both conserved end residues are part of each CDR3. Each record gives: V gene, clone size, J gene, D gene, CDR3 protein, CDR3 DNA. The D gene is left open where the match is weak. Size tells how often a clone was seen (once, few, many) or the class of an expanded clone, and some rows leave it out.

TRBV4-1	NA	TRBJ1-1	NA	CASSHPFSGTEAFF	TGCGCCAGCAGCCACCCGTTCTCAGGGACTGAAGCTTTCTTT
TRBV30	NA	TRBJ2-1	TRBD2	CAWSVSSGRGEQFF	TGTGCCTGGAGTGTATCTAGCGGGCGCGGTGAGCAGTTCTTC
TRBV5-1	NA	TRBJ2-5	NA	CASSLAYPSGNQETQYF	TGCGCCAGCAGCTTGGCCTACCCCTCGGGGAATCAAGAGACCCAGTACTTC
TRBV7-8	few	TRBJ2-4	TRBD2	CASSLNRPAGPAKNIQYF	TGTGCCAGCAGCTTAAACCGGCCAGCGGGGCCAGCCAAAAACATTCAGTACTTC
TRBV4-1	NA	TRBJ1-2	TRBD1	CASSQEPGQFRYGYTF	TGCGCCAGCAGCCAAGAACCGGGACAGTTTCGCTATGGCTACACCTTC
TRBV30	NA	TRBJ1-1	TRBD1	CACNRDRGTEAFF	TGTGCCTGTAACCGGGACAGGGGGACTGAAGCTTTCTTT
TRBV30	NA	TRBJ1-1	TRBD1	CAWSRQGNTEAFF	TGTGCCTGGAGTAGACAGGGGAACACTGAAGCTTTCTTT
TRBV4-2	few	TRBJ2-1	TRBD2	CASSPLSPGLAGNEQFF	TGTGCCAGCAGCCCACTCTCGCCGGGACTAGCGGGAAATGAGCAGTTCTTC
TRBV9	NA	TRBJ1-5	NA	CASSPRSDQPQHF	TGTGCCAGCAGCCCGCGGTCTGATCAGCCCCAGCATTTT
TRBV13	NA	TRBJ2-5	TRBD1	CASSSSGTAEAQYF	TGTGCCAGCAGCTCTTCCGGGACAGCCGAGGCCCAGTACTTC
TRBV11-2	few	TRBJ2-2	TRBD1	CASSGTGFTGELFF	TGTGCCAGCAGCGGGACAGGGTTCACCGGGGAGCTGTTTTTT
TRBV18	few	TRBJ1-2	NA	CASSLDRSYGYTF	TGTGCCAGCTCACTTGACAGGAGCTATGGCTACACCTTC
TRBV7-3	few	TRBJ1-1	NA	CASSSGSPNTEAFF	TGTGCCAGCAGCTCGGGGTCCCCGAACACTGAAGCTTTCTTT
TRBV7-9	few	TRBJ1-2	NA	CASSRDTIYGYTF	TGTGCCAGCAGCCGGGACACGATCTATGGCTACACCTTC
TRBV6-1	NA	TRBJ1-5	NA	CASSGPFGNQPQHF	TGTGCCAGCAGTGGGCCTTTTGGCAATCAGCCCCAGCATTTT
TRBV5-6	NA	TRBJ1-5	NA	CASRKQGEGQPQHF	TGTGCCAGCAGGAAACAGGGAGAAGGTCAGCCCCAGCATTTT
TRBV18	NA	TRBJ1-5	TRBD1	CASSPGAGGNQPQHF	TGTGCCAGCTCACCGGGGGCAGGGGGGAATCAGCCCCAGCATTTT
TRBV29-1	few	TRBJ1-1	NA	CSVVPENTEAFF	TGCAGCGTTGTCCCAGAGAACACTGAAGCTTTCTTT
TRBV5-1	NA	TRBJ2-1	NA	CASSWGQNNEQFF	TGCGCCAGCAGCTGGGGACAAAACAATGAGCAGTTCTTC
TRBV7-9	NA	TRBJ1-1	TRBD1	CASSLGFRGRAFF	TGTGCCAGCAGCTTAGGATTTAGGGGGCGAGCTTTCTTT
TRBV30	NA	TRBJ1-1	NA	CAWSVNIQMNTEAFF	TGTGCCTGGAGTGTAAATATCCAGATGAACACTGAAGCTTTCTTT
TRBV7-6	NA	TRBJ2-7	TRBD2	CASSLFGTSGTRSEQYF	TGTGCCAGCAGCCTCTTCGGGACTAGCGGGACCCGCTCCGAGCAGTACTTC
TRBV7-9	NA	TRBJ2-6	TRBD1	CASSWAGGSGANVLTF	TGTGCCAGCAGCTGGGCAGGGGGCTCTGGGGCCAACGTCCTGACTTTC
TRBV27	NA	TRBJ1-5	TRBD1	CASSHTGGIQPQHF	TGTGCCAGCAGTCATACAGGGGGGATTCAGCCCCAGCATTTT
TRBV2	NA	TRBJ1-5	NA	CASNPGFSQPQHF	TGTGCCAGCAACCCAGGGTTTAGTCAGCCCCAGCATTTT
TRBV29-1	few	TRBJ2-1	NA	CSVGTDRNEQFF	TGCAGCGTTGGGACCGACAGGAATGAGCAGTTCTTC
TRBV9	NA	TRBJ2-7	TRBD2	CASSAGLADSYEQYF	TGTGCCAGCAGCGCGGGACTAGCGGACTCCTACGAGCAGTACTTC
TRBV13	NA	TRBJ1-1	NA	CAGSAGLAEAFF	TGTGCCGGCAGTGCGGGGCTCGCTGAAGCTTTCTTT
TRBV5-1	few	TRBJ2-5	NA	CASSPTNQETQYF	TGCGCCAGCAGTCCGACAAACCAAGAGACCCAGTACTTC
TRBV5-8	NA	TRBJ2-5	TRBD2	CASSNLAGGPETQYF	TGTGCCAGCAGCAACTTAGCGGGAGGCCCCGAGACCCAGTACTTC
TRBV4-1	few	TRBJ1-4	NA	CASSQGDIATNEKLFF	TGCGCCAGCAGCCAAGGGGACATTGCAACTAATGAAAAACTGTTTTTT
TRBV4-1	few	TRBJ2-3	TRBD2	CASSHAGGPLDTQYF	TGCGCCAGCAGCCATGCGGGAGGGCCTCTAGATACGCAGTATTTT
TRBV4-1	NA	TRBJ1-4	NA	CASSQDGRGREKLFF	TGCGCCAGCAGCCAAGATGGCAGGGGCCGGGAAAAACTGTTTTTT
TRBV6-1	NA	TRBJ1-1	TRBD1	CASSGQGDTEAFF	TGTGCCAGCAGCGGACAGGGGGACACTGAAGCTTTCTTT
TRBV5-4	few	TRBJ2-7	TRBD1	CASSSGTGRTYEQYF	TGTGCCAGCAGCTCCGGGACAGGTCGAACCTACGAGCAGTACTTC
TRBV30	NA	TRBJ1-3	NA	CAWSRDSAGNTIYF	TGTGCCTGGAGTCGGGATTCTGCTGGAAACACCATATATTTT
TRBV30	few	TRBJ2-5	TRBD2	CAWSKGLAGHQETQYF	TGTGCCTGGAGTAAAGGGCTAGCGGGGCACCAAGAGACCCAGTACTTC
TRBV6-6	NA	TRBJ2-1	NA	CASSYEGGKQFF	TGTGCCAGCAGTTACGAAGGCGGGAAGCAGTTCTTC
TRBV7-8	NA	TRBJ1-4	NA	CASSLARRGRNEKLFF	TGTGCCAGCAGCTTAGCGCGGAGGGGACGAAATGAAAAACTGTTTTTT
TRBV9	few	TRBJ2-3	NA	CASSVGRDADTQYF	TGTGCCAGCAGCGTAGGGAGGGATGCAGATACGCAGTATTTT
TRBV6-1	NA	TRBJ2-5	TRBD1	CASSGVTGEETQYF	TGTGCCAGCAGTGGTGTGACAGGGGAAGAGACCCAGTACTTC
TRBV11-3	once	TRBJ2-1	TRBD1	CASSPRTGGNHGEQFF	TGTGCCAGCAGCCCCAGGACAGGGGGCAATCATGGTGAGCAGTTCTTC
TRBV18	once	TRBJ2-2	TRBD1	CASSPLRQGNTGELFF	TGTGCCAGCTCACCGCTACGACAGGGTAACACCGGGGAGCTGTTTTTT
TRBV30	few	TRBJ2-3	TRBD2	CAWRLAGGRDTQYF	TGTGCCTGGAGATTAGCGGGGGGGCGAGATACGCAGTATTTT
TRBV7-2	NA	TRBJ1-5	NA	CASSQGHFNQPQHF	TGTGCCAGCAGCCAGGGACACTTCAATCAGCCCCAGCATTTT